A single sample gave rise to the 2 T cell receptor beta chains below, sequenced in a study of blood T cell repertoires in COVID-19. Sequencing used immunoSEQ multiplex PCR; TCRdb keeps in-frame clones, though not all of them. The sample consists of over 150,000 clones, just over 85% of them appearing once. The sequenced material came from PBMCs or T cells enriched from blood (not recorded which). The receptors originated from a woman in her late teens or twenties who had recovered from COVID-19.

V usage is TRBV4-2 and J usage is TRBJ2-3; D is perhaps TRBD2 (6 bases). The CDR3 is 16 amino acids. CDR1 LGHNA and CDR2 YNFKEQ come from the germline V gene. Trimming cost V 0 bases and J 3 bases, with 13 bases left between them. CDR3 protein: CASSQEGLPPTDTQYF. CDR3 sequence (DNA): TGTGCCAGCAGCCAAGAGGGACTCCCCCCGACAGATACGCAGTATTTT.

The chain has TRBV14 and TRBJ2-1; 11 positions match TRBD2. This CDR3 contains 16 residues. Germline trimming cut 5 bases from V and 6 bases from J; bases unmatched to any gene: 9. In germline, CDR1 is SGHDN, CDR2 FVKESK. The CDR3 nucleotides are TGTGCCAGCAGCATAGAGACTAGCGGGATACGCAATGAGCAGTTCTTC. This codes for CASSIETSGIRNEQFF.